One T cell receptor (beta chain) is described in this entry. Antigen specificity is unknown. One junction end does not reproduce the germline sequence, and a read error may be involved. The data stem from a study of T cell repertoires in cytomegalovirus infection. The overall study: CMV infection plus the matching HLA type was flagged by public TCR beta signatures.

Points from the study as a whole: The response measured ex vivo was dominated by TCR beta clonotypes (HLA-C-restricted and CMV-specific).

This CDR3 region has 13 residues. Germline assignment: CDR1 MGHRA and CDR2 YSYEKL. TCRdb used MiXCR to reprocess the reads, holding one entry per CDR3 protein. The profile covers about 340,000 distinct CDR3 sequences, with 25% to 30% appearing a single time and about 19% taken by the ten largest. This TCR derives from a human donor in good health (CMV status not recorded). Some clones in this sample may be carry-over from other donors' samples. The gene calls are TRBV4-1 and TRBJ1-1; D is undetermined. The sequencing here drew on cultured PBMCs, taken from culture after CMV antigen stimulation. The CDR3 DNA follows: TGTGCCAGCAGCCAACCCGGTAGGACTGAAGCTTTCTTT. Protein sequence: CASSQPGRTEAFF.